The T cell receptor beta chain under discussion was sequenced for a study of blood T cell repertoires in COVID-19. This CDR3 has 15 residues. J gave up 9 bases and V 7 bases, and 10 bases lay outside the gene matches. Germline V lookup: CDR1 MNHEY, CDR2 SVGEGT. This clone was seen a handful of times. Original handling: Reference gene primers were amplified, and this amplification served to estimate nucleated cell counts. The table came from immunoSEQ multiplex PCR; TCRdb's copy has only in-frame clones and leaves some out. V, J and clone size were drawn from that table, and D and trimming were deduced from the DNA. The data contain 150,000 to 190,000 clones, about four fifths of them singletons.

The clonotype was recovered from a man in his 60s with acute or convalescent COVID-19. V usage is TRBV6-2 or TRBV6-3 and J usage is TRBJ1-6; 9 bases map to TRBD1. Sequenced: peripheral blood. This chain's CDR3 is CASNPRDRASSPLHF. The CDR3 DNA follows: TGTGCCAGCAACCCCCGGGACAGGGCGAGTTCACCCCTCCACTTT.